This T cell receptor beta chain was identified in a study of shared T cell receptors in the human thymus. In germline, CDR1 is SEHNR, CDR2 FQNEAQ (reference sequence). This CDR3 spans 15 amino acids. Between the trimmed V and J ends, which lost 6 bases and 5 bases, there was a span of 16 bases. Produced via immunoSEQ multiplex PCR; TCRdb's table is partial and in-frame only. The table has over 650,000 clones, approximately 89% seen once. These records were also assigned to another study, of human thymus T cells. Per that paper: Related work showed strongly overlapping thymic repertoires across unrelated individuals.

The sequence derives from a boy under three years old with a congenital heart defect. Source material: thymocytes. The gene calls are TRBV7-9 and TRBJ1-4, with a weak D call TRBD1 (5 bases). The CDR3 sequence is CASRSGVSGNEKLFF. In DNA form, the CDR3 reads TGTGCCAGCAGGTCGGGGGTGTCCGGGAATGAAAAACTGTTTTTT.